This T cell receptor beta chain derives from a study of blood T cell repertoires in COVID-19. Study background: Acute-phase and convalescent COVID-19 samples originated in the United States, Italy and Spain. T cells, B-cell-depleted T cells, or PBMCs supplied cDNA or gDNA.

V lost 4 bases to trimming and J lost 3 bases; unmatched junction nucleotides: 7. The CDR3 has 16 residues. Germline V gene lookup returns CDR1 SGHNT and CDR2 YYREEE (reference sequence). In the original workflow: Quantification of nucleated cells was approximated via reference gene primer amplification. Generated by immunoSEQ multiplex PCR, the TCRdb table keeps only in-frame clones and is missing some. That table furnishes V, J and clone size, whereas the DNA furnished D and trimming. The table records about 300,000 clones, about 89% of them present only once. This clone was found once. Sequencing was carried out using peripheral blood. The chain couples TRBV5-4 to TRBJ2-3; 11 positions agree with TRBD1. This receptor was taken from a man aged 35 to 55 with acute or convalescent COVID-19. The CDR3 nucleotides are TGTGCCAGCAGCGTAGGGGACAGGGGGAGAACAGATACGCAGTATTTT. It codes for CASSVGDRGRTDTQYF.